One sample yielded the 2 T cell receptor beta chains listed below, sequenced in a study of cytomegalovirus exposure and HLA in healthy donors. Sequencing used immunoSEQ multiplex PCR; TCRdb keeps in-frame clones, though not all of them. The top ten clones hold 3% of a sample with 150,000 to 200,000 clones, more than 70% of them seen once. Sequencing used PBMCs. These receptors all come from a man aged 18-30 years in good health and CMV-seronegative.

This sequence joins TRBV27 and TRBJ2-7, with a possible D match to TRBD2 (6 bases). CDR3 size: 13 residues. The germline V gene has CDR1 MNHEY and CDR2 SMNVEV (reference sequence). Trimming took off 7 bases at V and 6 bases at J, with 16 bases between the two ends. The CDR3 here is CASTRLNGGEQYF. The CDR3 nucleotides read TGTGCCAGCACACGACTTAACGGGGGCGAGCAGTACTTC.

This rearrangement joins TRBV28 to TRBJ1-2; D remains unclear. The ends were cut back, 10 bases at V and 3 bases at J, with 18 bases in the middle. CDR3 length: 14 amino acids. Germline V gene data show CDR1 as MDHEN and CDR2 as SYDVKM. CDR3 sequence: CATSLGRRDYGYTF. Here the CDR3 DNA reads TGTGCCACCTCCCTCGGCCGGCGGGACTATGGCTACACCTTC.